The TCR beta chain under discussion was sequenced for a study of metastatic and nonmetastatic thyroid tumors. Germline assignment: CDR1 MNHEY and CDR2 SVGEGT. The CDR3 loop spans 12 amino acids. Comments on this clone: The junction and the germline gene differ at one end; a read error may be behind it.

None of the patients had undergone any treatment ahead of thyroid surgery. TCRdb redid the clone calls on the PCR reads using MiXCR. The sample holds tens of thousands of clones, around 15% seen once. The rearrangement joins TRBV6-2 or TRBV6-3 to TRBJ1-1, with D possibly matching TRBD1 (5 bases). The source is a female donor with papillary thyroid cancer or a benign thyroid nodule (not recorded which). Some clones in this sample may be carry-over from other donors' samples. Sequencing was done on a sample of blood. The CDR3 nucleotides are TGTGCCAGCAGCTTACTGGGGACTGAAGGTTTCTTT. Protein product: CASSLLGTEGFF.